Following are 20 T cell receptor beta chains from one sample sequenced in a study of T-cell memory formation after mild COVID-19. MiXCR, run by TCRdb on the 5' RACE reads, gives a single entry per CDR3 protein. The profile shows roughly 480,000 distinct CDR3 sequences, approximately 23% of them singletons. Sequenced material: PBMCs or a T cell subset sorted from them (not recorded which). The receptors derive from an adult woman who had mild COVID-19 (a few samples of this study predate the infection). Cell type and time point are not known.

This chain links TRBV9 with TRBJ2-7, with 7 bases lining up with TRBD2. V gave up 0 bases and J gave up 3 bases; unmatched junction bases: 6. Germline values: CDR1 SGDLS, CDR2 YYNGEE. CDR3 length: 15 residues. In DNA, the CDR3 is TGTGCCAGCAGCGTAGCTTTAGGGAGGGGCTACGAGCAGTACTTC. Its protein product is CASSVALGRGYEQYF.

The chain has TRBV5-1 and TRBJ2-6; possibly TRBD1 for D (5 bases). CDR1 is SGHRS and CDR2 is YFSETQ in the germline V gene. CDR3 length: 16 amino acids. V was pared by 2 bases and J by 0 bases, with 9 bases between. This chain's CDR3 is CASSLTGVSGANVLTF. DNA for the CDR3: TGCGCCAGCAGCTTAACAGGAGTCTCTGGGGCCAACGTCCTGACTTTC.

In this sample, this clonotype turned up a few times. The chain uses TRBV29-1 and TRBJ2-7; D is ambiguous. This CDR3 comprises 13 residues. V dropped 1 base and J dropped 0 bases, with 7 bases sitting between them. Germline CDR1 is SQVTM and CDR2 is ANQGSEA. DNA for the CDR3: TGCAGCGTTGAAGTTGGTTTCTCCTACGAGCAGTACTTC. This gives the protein CSVEVGFSYEQYF.

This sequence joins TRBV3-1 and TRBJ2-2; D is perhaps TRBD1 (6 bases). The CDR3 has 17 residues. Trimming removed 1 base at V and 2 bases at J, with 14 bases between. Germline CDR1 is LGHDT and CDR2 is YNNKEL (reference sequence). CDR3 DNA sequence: TGTGCCAGCAGCCAAGGACAGGCTAGGGTCAACACCGGGGAGCTGTTTTTT. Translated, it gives CASSQGQARVNTGELFF.

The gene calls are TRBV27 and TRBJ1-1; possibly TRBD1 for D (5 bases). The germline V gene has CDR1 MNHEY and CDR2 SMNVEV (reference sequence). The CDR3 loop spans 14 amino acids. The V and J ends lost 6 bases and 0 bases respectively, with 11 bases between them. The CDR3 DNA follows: TGTGCCAGCAGCTTGACAGCGGTGAACACTGAAGCTTTCTTT. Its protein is CASSLTAVNTEAFF.

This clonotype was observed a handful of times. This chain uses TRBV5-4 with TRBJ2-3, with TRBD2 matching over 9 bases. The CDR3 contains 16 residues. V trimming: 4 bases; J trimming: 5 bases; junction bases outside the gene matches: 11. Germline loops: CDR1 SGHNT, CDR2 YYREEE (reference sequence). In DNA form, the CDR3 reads TGTGCCAGCAGCGACCGACTAGCGGCAGACAGAGATACGCAGTATTTT. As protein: CASSDRLAADRDTQYF.

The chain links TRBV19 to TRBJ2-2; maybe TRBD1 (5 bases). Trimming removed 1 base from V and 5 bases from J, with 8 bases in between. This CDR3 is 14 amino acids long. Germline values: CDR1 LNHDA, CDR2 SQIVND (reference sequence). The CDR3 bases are TGTGCCAGTAGTATAGTCAGGGCGACCGGGGAGCTGTTTTTT. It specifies CASSIVRATGELFF.

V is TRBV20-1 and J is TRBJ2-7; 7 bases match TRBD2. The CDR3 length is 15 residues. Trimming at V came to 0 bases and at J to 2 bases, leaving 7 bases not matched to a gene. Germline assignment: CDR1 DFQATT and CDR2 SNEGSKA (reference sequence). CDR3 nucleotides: TGCAGTGCTAGAGATAACCCTAGCGGAACCTACGAGCAGTACTTC. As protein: CSARDNPSGTYEQYF.

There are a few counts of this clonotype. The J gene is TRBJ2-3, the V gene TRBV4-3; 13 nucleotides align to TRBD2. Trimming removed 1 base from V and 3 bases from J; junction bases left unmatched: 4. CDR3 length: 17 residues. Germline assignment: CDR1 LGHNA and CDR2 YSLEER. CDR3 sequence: CASSQAPTSGRTDTQYF. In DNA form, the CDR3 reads TGCGCCAGCAGCCAAGCCCCGACTAGCGGGAGGACAGATACGCAGTATTTT.

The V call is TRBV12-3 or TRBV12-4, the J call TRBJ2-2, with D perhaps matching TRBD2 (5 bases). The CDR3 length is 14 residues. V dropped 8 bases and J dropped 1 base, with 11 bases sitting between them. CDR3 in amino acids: CASDRGRNTGELFF. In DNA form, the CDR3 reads TGTGCCAGCGATCGAGGGAGGAACACCGGGGAGCTGTTTTTT.

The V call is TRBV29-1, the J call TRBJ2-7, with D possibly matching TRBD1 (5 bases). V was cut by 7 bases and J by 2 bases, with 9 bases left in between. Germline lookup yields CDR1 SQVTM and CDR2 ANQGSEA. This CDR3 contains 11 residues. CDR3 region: CSASGPYEQYF. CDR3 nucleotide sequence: TGCAGCGCGTCAGGGCCCTACGAGCAGTACTTC.

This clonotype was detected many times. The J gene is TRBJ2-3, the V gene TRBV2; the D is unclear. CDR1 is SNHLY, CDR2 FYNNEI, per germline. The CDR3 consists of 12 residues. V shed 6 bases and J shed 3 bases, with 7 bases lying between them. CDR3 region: CASRSLTDTQYF. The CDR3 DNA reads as TGTGCCAGCAGGTCGCTTACAGATACGCAGTATTTT. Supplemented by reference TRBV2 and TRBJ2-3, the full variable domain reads EPEVTQTPSHQVTQMGQEVILRCVPISNHLYFYWYRQILGQKVEFLVSFYNNEISEKSEIFDDQFSVERPDGSNFTLKIRSTKLEDSAMYFCASRSLTDTQYFGPGTRLTVL.

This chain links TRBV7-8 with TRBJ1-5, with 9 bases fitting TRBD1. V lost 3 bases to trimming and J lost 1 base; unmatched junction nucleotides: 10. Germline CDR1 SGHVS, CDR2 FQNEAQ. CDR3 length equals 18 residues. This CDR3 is CASSLGRDRALSNQPQHF. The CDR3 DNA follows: TGTGCCAGCAGCTTGGGTCGGGACAGGGCGCTGAGCAATCAGCCCCAGCATTTT.

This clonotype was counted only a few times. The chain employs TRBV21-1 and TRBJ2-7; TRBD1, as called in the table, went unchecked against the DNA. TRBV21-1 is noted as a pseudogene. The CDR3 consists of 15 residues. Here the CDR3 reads CASSTPVLRNYEQYF. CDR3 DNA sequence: TGTGCCAGCAGCACCCCGGTCCTCAGGAACTACGAGCAGTACTTC.

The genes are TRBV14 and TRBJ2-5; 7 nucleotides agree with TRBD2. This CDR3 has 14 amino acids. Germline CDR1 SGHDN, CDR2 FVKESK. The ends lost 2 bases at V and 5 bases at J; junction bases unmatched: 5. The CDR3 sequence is CASSQIAGGETQYF. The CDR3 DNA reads TGTGCCAGCAGCCAAATAGCGGGTGGGGAGACCCAGTACTTC.

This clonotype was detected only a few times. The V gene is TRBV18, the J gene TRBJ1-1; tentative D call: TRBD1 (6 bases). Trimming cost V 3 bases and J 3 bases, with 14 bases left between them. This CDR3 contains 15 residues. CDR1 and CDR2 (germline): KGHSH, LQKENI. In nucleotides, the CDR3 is TGTGCCAGCTCACCTCCATCTGGGGGGCACACTGAAGCTTTCTTT. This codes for CASSPPSGGHTEAFF.

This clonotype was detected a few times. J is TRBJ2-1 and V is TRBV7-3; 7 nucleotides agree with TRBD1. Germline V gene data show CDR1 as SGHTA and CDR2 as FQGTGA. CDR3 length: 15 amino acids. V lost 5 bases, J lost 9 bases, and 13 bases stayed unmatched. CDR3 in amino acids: CASSPKTGTSGEQFF. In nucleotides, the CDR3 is TGTGCCAGCAGCCCTAAGACAGGGACCTCGGGTGAGCAGTTCTTC.

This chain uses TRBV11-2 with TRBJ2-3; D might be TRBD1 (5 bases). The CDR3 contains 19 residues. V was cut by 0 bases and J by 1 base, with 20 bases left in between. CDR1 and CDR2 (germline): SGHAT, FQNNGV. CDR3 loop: CASSLDVFRDSKGTDTQYF. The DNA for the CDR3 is TGTGCCAGCAGCTTAGATGTTTTCAGGGATTCCAAAGGCACAGATACGCAGTATTTT.

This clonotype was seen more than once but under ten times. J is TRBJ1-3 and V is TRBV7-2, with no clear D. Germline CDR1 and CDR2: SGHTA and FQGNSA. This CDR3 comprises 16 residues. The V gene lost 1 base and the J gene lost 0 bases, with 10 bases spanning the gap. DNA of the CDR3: TGTGCCAGCAGCTTAGTGCTCGGAAGCTCTGGAAACACCATATATTTT. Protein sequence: CASSLVLGSSGNTIYF.

The CDR3: CASSASTGGRVEQYF. In nucleotides, the CDR3 is TGCGCCAGCAGCGCGTCGACAGGGGGTAGAGTAGAGCAGTACTTC. The chain carries TRBV5-1 and TRBJ2-7, with TRBD1 matching 9 bases. Germline-derived CDR1 and CDR2 are SGHRS and YFSETQ. The CDR3 sequence is 15 residues long. With V trimmed by 4 bases and J by 7 bases, 12 bases remained unmatched. Together with reference TRBV5-1 and TRBJ2-7, the CDR3 gives the full variable domain: KAGVTQTPRYLIKTRGQQVTLSCSPISGHRSVSWYQQTPGQGLQFLFEYFSETQRNKGNFPGRFSGRQFSNSRSEMNVSTLELGDSALYLCASSASTGGRVEQYFGPGTRLTVT.